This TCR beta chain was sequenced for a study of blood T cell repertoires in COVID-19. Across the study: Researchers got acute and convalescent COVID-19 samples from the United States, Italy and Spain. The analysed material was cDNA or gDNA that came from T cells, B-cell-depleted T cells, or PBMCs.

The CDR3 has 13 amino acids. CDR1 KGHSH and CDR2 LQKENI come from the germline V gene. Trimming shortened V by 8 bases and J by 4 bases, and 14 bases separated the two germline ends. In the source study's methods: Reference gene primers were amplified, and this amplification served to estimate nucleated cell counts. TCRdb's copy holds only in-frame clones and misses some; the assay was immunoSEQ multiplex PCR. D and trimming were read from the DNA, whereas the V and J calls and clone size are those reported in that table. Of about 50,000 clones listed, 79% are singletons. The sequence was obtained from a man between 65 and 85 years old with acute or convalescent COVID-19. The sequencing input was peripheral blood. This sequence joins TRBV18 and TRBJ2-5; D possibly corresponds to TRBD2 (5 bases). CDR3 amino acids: CASQNGLRETQYF. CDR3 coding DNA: TGTGCCAGCCAGAATGGACTGAGAGAGACCCAGTACTTC.